The rows below give T cell receptor beta chains drawn from one sample of a study of naive and memory T cell subsets. One entry per CDR3 protein results from TCRdb running MiXCR on the UMI-ligation and nested PCR reads. The table includes 150,000 or so distinct CDR3 sequences, approximately 22% detected once. The source material was naive CD4+ T cells from blood. These receptors were obtained from a human donor in good health. Both conserved end residues are part of each CDR3. A D gene is named only where the DNA matches it firmly. Only part of the rows carry a size: once, few, many, or a class if the clone is expanded.

j_call d_call v_call clone_size cdr3_aa cdr3_nt
TRBJ2-7 TRBD1 TRBV20-1 - CSARSGQGVDEQYF TGCAGTGCTAGATCGGGACAGGGGGTGGACGAGCAGTACTTC
TRBJ2-4 TRBD1 TRBV27 few CASRADSDRSEYF TGTGCCAGCAGGGCCGATTCGGACAGGTCTGAGTACTTC
TRBJ2-7 - TRBV19 - CASKEWWQGPYEQYF TGTGCCAGTAAAGAATGGTGGCAGGGTCCTTACGAGCAGTACTTC
TRBJ2-2 TRBD2 TRBV27 few CATAQRERSGELFF TGTGCCACCGCACAGCGGGAGAGGAGCGGGGAGCTGTTTTTT
TRBJ2-3 TRBD1 TRBV10-1 - CASSDRTGSSDTQYF TGCGCCAGCAGTGACCGGACAGGGAGCTCAGATACGCAGTATTTT
TRBJ2-7 TRBD1 TRBV30 - CAWIPDRGYEQYF TGTGCCTGGATCCCGGACAGGGGATACGAGCAGTACTTC
TRBJ1-2 TRBD1 TRBV5-4 few CASSLGQASYGYTF TGTGCCAGCAGCTTAGGACAGGCAAGCTATGGCTACACCTTC
TRBJ2-7 TRBD1 TRBV30 - CARTPYRTGSYEQYF TGTGCCCGGACACCTTATAGGACAGGATCCTACGAGCAGTACTTC
TRBJ2-7 - TRBV28 - CASSTTSGRRIAYEQYF TGTGCCAGCAGTACTACCTCGGGACGCCGCATTGCGTACGAGCAGTACTTC
TRBJ2-7 TRBD1 TRBV5-4 few CASSRTGGVSYEQYF TGTGCCAGCAGCCGGACAGGGGGAGTCTCCTACGAGCAGTACTTC
TRBJ2-6 TRBD1 TRBV6-5 - CASSYTGAGANVLTF TGTGCCAGCAGTTACACAGGGGCCGGGGCCAACGTCCTGACTTTC
TRBJ2-1 - TRBV12-3/TRBV12-4 few CASSFVSGTENNEQFF TGTGCCAGCAGTTTTGTCTCGGGGACTGAAAACAATGAGCAGTTCTTC
TRBJ1-3 - TRBV29-1 few CSVDTRGKGYSGNTIYF TGCAGCGTTGACACCAGAGGAAAGGGATACTCTGGAAACACCATATATTTT
TRBJ1-3 - TRBV6-5 few CASSYDRNTIYF TGTGCCAGCAGTTACGATAGAAACACCATATATTTT
TRBJ2-2 TRBD1 TRBV2 few CASTQDRTNTGELFF TGTGCCAGCACTCAGGACAGGACGAACACCGGGGAGCTGTTTTTT
TRBJ2-1 TRBD2 TRBV10-3 once CAIRDGLAPYNEQFF TGTGCCATCAGAGACGGACTAGCGCCCTACAATGAGCAGTTCTTC
TRBJ1-1 - TRBV5-1 - CASSLAGRDTEAFF TGCGCCAGCAGCTTGGCCGGCAGGGACACTGAAGCTTTCTTT
TRBJ2-1 - TRBV2 few CASLEGRAKSNEQFF TGTGCCAGCTTAGAGGGACGAGCAAAATCCAATGAGCAGTTCTTC
TRBJ2-7 - TRBV21-1 many CASSKEKRGPVDASYEQYF TGTGCCAGCAGCAAAGAGAAGCGGGGCCCGGTGGATGCGTCCTACGAGCAGTACTTC
TRBJ2-5 - TRBV18 - CASSPLLIGAHQETQYF TGTGCCAGCTCACCACTCCTGATCGGGGCACACCAAGAGACCCAGTACTTC
TRBJ1-3 - TRBV30 - CAWTPSGNTIYF TGTGCCTGGACTCCCTCTGGAAACACCATATATTTT
TRBJ2-1 - TRBV11-2 few CASSPRVTNSYNEQFF TGTGCCAGCAGCCCCCGGGTTACCAACTCCTACAATGAGCAGTTCTTC
TRBJ1-5 TRBD1 TRBV6-2/TRBV6-3 - CASSSGTGYQPQHF TGTGCCAGCAGCTCCGGGACAGGTTATCAGCCCCAGCATTTT
TRBJ2-7 TRBD1 TRBV7-6 - CASSALDRINEQYF TGTGCCAGCAGCGCCTTGGACAGGATCAACGAGCAGTACTTC
TRBJ2-1 - TRBV7-9 few CASSLGNRALENEQFF TGTGCCAGCAGCTTAGGCAACAGGGCCCTCGAGAATGAGCAGTTCTTC
TRBJ2-5 - TRBV29-1 few CSVVRAPRETQYF TGCAGCGTTGTGAGGGCGCCTCGAGAGACCCAGTACTTC
TRBJ2-1 TRBD2 TRBV19 many CASSIGSIAGGYNEQFF TGTGCCAGTAGTATTGGATCAATAGCGGGAGGATACAATGAGCAGTTCTTC
TRBJ2-7 - TRBV28 few CASSLPGEQYF TGTGCCAGCAGCCTACCCGGGGAGCAGTACTTC
TRBJ2-7 - TRBV28 many CASSSRLHRRGDEQYF TGTGCCAGCAGCTCAAGGCTACACAGGCGCGGGGACGAGCAGTACTTC
TRBJ2-5 - TRBV7-2 - CASSSGGVETQYF TGTGCCAGCAGCTCAGGGGGGGTAGAGACCCAGTACTTC
TRBJ1-2 TRBD1 TRBV29-1 - CSVRTGGIGYTF TGCAGCGTCCGGACAGGGGGCATTGGCTACACCTTC
TRBJ2-7 - TRBV7-2 many CASSPLGSVHYEQYF TGTGCCAGCAGCCCCTTGGGTAGCGTGCACTACGAGCAGTACTTC
TRBJ2-3 TRBD2 TRBV5-4 - CASSPGLAGTSTDTQYF TGTGCCAGCAGCCCCGGACTAGCGGGGACTAGCACAGATACGCAGTATTTT
TRBJ2-2 TRBD2 TRBV15 - CATSTSGTNTGELFF TGTGCCACCAGCACTAGCGGAACGAACACCGGGGAGCTGTTTTTT
TRBJ2-1 - TRBV27 few CASTPGSRTARDEQFF TGTGCCAGCACCCCCGGGTCTAGGACTGCGCGCGATGAGCAGTTCTTC
TRBJ2-4 - TRBV29-1 - CSTWTTGTNIQYF TGCAGCACATGGACTACCGGGACAAACATTCAGTACTTC
TRBJ2-1 - TRBV5-6 many CASTRLTDITYNEQFF TGTGCCAGCACCCGTTTAACCGACATAACCTACAATGAGCAGTTCTTC
TRBJ2-5 TRBD2 TRBV28 few CASSWSGKRETQYF TGTGCCAGCAGTTGGAGCGGGAAAAGGGAGACCCAGTACTTC
TRBJ2-7 - TRBV15 - CATSRGLGGSNYEQYF TGTGCCACCAGCAGGGGTCTTGGCGGGTCTAACTACGAGCAGTACTTC
TRBJ2-2 TRBD1 TRBV19 few CASSMRQGAGELFF TGTGCCAGTAGTATGAGACAGGGGGCCGGGGAGCTGTTTTTT
TRBJ1-5 TRBD1 TRBV12-3/TRBV12-4 - CASSLYPGQGARNQPQHF TGTGCCAGCAGTTTATACCCGGGACAGGGGGCCCGCAATCAGCCCCAGCATTTT
TRBJ2-3 TRBD1 TRBV18 many CASSLGQGWDTQYF TGTGCCAGCTCACTTGGACAGGGCTGGGATACGCAGTATTTT
TRBJ2-7 TRBD1 TRBV27 few CASSLSINPGPGGRMSYEQYF TGTGCCAGCAGTTTATCGATAAACCCCGGACCAGGGGGCCGGATGTCCTACGAGCAGTACTTC
TRBJ1-5 - TRBV12-3/TRBV12-4 few CASSRGDFNQPQHF TGTGCCAGCTCCCGTGGGGACTTCAATCAGCCCCAGCATTTT
TRBJ1-3 - TRBV5-5 few CASSLGVISGNTIYF TGTGCCAGCAGCTTGGGTGTAATCTCTGGAAACACCATATATTTT
TRBJ2-5 TRBD2 TRBV28 - CASTSLAGGQETQYF TGTGCCAGCACCTCACTAGCGGGAGGACAAGAGACCCAGTACTTC
TRBJ1-1 TRBD1 TRBV29-1 - CSVARQGEKAFF TGCAGCGTTGCGAGACAGGGGGAGAAAGCTTTCTTT
TRBJ2-1 TRBD2 TRBV5-6 - CASSWGLASGNNEQFF TGTGCCAGCAGCTGGGGGTTGGCTAGCGGGAACAATGAGCAGTTCTTC
TRBJ2-1 - TRBV5-6 - CASSPQWGNEQFF TGTGCCAGCAGCCCCCAGTGGGGGAATGAGCAGTTCTTC
TRBJ2-1 - TRBV5-6 many CASSLVVYNEQFF TGTGCCAGCAGCTTGGTTGTTTACAATGAGCAGTTCTTC
TRBJ2-1 - TRBV29-1 - CSVEAGVNEQFF TGCAGCGTTGAAGCGGGCGTGAATGAGCAGTTCTTC
TRBJ2-3 - TRBV12-3/TRBV12-4 many CASSLGGASTDTQYF TGTGCCAGCAGTTTAGGCGGGGCCAGCACAGATACGCAGTATTTT
TRBJ2-3 - TRBV5-5 few CASSTSRGPRGDTQYF TGTGCCAGCAGCACCTCCAGGGGACCGCGGGGAGATACGCAGTATTTT